This T cell receptor beta chain was retrieved from a study of shared T cell receptors in the human thymus (dated by TCRdb to the early 2020s). For the study in its entirety: The study investigated the way shared, self-reactive T-cell receptor alpha chains are produced in the human thymus.

With respect to this clone: The antigen this receptor binds is unknown. No base quality values were provided; no much bigger clone lies one nucleotide off.

The CDR3 starts with the cysteine, ends with the phenylalanine, and has 14 residues. Left in the record is the CDR3 DNA by itself, 42 bases read in frame from the first base. The germline V gene (reference sequence) supplies CDR1 LNHDA and CDR2 SQIVND. Relative to germline, V is 6 bases shorter and J is 4 bases shorter, with 15 bases between their ends. The library relied on the immunoSEQ multiplex PCR assay. TCRdb retrieved this table from immuneACCESS and kept in-frame rearrangements only. Not all clones are present; in checked studies, unresolved V genes account for under half, and no reason is known for the remainder. This sample is represented by about 540,000 clones; about 84% of them were singletons. The top ten constitute less than 0.015% of the sample. The same specimen was also included in a second study, on human thymus T cells. The second paper states: Immunologically healthy infants undergoing open corrective cardiac surgery for congenital heart defects in Finland were used as donors. Thymus tissue was collected as surgical resects that were removed during corrective cardiac surgery. Usage of V and J gene segments appeared to be biased in both the thymic and the peripheral blood repertoires. The related research reported highly overlapping thymic TCR repertoires among unrelated individuals. The study used 7 to 9 infant thymus samples plus four related peripheral blood samples to characterize TCR alpha and beta repertoires. Donor ages ranging from about 7 to 250 days were recorded, and more than five male and two female infants were included in the cohort. After being mechanically released from the tissue, thymocytes were kept at -70 degrees C in pellets of roughly 8.5-34 million cells. Genomic DNA was extracted from frozen cell pellets with a QIAsymphony instrument. Using the immunoSEQ multiplex PCR assay, the TCRB and TCRAD loci were amplified from a standardized quantity of quality-controlled genomic DNA. The V(D)J region was spanned by amplicons of a length sufficient to cover the CDR3 and to identify V and J genes. Through the commercial immunoSEQ service, the amplicons were sequenced on an Illumina platform. Primer bias and sequencing errors were corrected as previously described, and TCRAD and TCRB definitions were based on the IMGT database. immunoSEQ Analyzer 3.0 and VDJTools were used for repertoire analysis, which covered basic statistics, V/J segment usage, diversity estimates, rarefaction and pairwise overlap. Diversity was estimated with Chao1, ChaoE, Efron-Thisted, Shannon and inverse Simpson indices, and also on datasets down-sampled to the smallest sample. Repertoire overlap was determined by strict matching of CDR3 nucleotide sequence, V gene and J gene, and Jaccard-based multidimensional scaling clustering was applied. Thymus samples yielded on average about 810,000 unique TCRB clonotypes, compared with around 84,000 from blood samples.

Material for sequencing was thymocytes. The clonotype originates from a boy under two years old with a congenital heart defect. Donor details come from another sample of the same person, matched by shared clones. The chain couples TRBV19 to TRBJ1-2; the D segment cannot be called with confidence. Read as DNA, the sequence is TGTGCCAGTAGAATGGATCTAGGCCCCTATGGCTACACCTTC. Its coded protein is CASRMDLGPYGYTF. This CDR3, with the reference TRBV19 and TRBJ1-2 proteins standing in past its ends, gives the full variable domain DGGITQSPKYLFRKEGQNVTLSCEQNLNHDAMYWYRQDPGQGLRLIYYSQIVNDFQKGDIAEGYSVSREKKESFPLTVTSAQKNPTAFYLCASRMDLGPYGYTFGSGTRLTVV.